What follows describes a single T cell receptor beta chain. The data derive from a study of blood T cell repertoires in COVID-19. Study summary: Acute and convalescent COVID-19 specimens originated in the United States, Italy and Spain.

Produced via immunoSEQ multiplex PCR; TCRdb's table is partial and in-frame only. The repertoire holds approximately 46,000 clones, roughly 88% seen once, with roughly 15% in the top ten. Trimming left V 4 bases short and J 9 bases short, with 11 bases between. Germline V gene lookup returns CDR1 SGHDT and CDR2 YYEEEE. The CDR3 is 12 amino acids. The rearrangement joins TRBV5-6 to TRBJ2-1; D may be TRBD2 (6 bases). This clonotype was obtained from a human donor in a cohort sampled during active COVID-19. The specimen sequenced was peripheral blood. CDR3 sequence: CASSTPGSEQFF. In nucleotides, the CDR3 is TGTGCCAGCAGCACTCCCGGGAGTGAGCAGTTCTTC.